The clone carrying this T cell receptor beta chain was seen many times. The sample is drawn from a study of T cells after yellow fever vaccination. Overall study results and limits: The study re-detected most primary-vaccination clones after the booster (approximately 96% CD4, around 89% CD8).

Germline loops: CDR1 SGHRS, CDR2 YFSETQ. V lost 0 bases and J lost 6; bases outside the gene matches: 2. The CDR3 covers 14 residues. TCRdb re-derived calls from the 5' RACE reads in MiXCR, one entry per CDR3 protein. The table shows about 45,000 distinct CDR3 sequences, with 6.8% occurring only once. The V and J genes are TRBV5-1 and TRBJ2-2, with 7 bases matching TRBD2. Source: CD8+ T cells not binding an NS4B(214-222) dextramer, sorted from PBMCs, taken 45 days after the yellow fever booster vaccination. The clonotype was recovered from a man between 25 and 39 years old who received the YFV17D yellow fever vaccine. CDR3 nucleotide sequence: TGCGCCAGCAGCTTGGCCACTAGCGCCGGGGAGCTGTTTTTT. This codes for CASSLATSAGELFF.